These T cell receptor beta chains were read from a single sample in a study of memory CD4+ T cells and cytomegalovirus serostatus. Assay: immunoSEQ multiplex PCR; the TCRdb copy retains only in-frame clones and omits some. This sample has almost 55,000 clones, with about 80% found just once. Sequenced input: memory CD4+ T cells from blood. The receptors here all came from an adult in good health and CMV-seronegative. The CDR3 runs from the conserved cysteine through the conserved F or W. The order of the fields is D gene, V gene, J gene, CDR3 protein. The D gene is left open where the match is weak.

D gene: NA; V gene: TRBV5-6; J gene: TRBJ2-4; CDR3 protein: CASSPPWTALAKNIQYF
D gene: TRBD1; V gene: TRBV5-6; J gene: TRBJ1-2; CDR3 protein: CASSWRDRGPYGYTF
D gene: TRBD2; V gene: TRBV7-9; J gene: TRBJ2-3; CDR3 protein: CASSPAGGGTDTQYF
D gene: TRBD1; V gene: TRBV19; J gene: TRBJ2-1; CDR3 protein: CASNPSGTAIYNEQFF
D gene: NA; V gene: TRBV18; J gene: TRBJ2-5; CDR3 protein: CASSLSPQETQYF
D gene: TRBD2; V gene: TRBV30; J gene: TRBJ2-5; CDR3 protein: CAGGGRETQYF
D gene: TRBD2; V gene: TRBV4-3; J gene: TRBJ2-3; CDR3 protein: CASSQEVAGWGTDTQYF
D gene: NA; V gene: TRBV19; J gene: TRBJ1-2; CDR3 protein: CASSRDNTNYGYTF
D gene: NA; V gene: TRBV7-7; J gene: TRBJ1-1; CDR3 protein: CASSLDSNTEAFF
D gene: NA; V gene: TRBV9; J gene: TRBJ2-2; CDR3 protein: CASSVDITGGTGELFF
D gene: NA; V gene: TRBV25-1; J gene: TRBJ1-5; CDR3 protein: CASSEYRGASQPQHF
D gene: NA; V gene: TRBV7-2; J gene: TRBJ2-7; CDR3 protein: CASSWGLGHLYEQYF
D gene: TRBD1; V gene: TRBV4-3; J gene: TRBJ2-3; CDR3 protein: CASSPLSRGLADTQYF
D gene: NA; V gene: TRBV29-1; J gene: TRBJ2-3; CDR3 protein: CSVERRTGRSDTQYF
D gene: NA; V gene: TRBV7-2; J gene: TRBJ2-5; CDR3 protein: CASSRGGAGTQYF
D gene: TRBD1; V gene: TRBV5-8; J gene: TRBJ2-6; CDR3 protein: CASSPGQYSGANVLTF
D gene: TRBD2; V gene: TRBV4-3; J gene: TRBJ2-2; CDR3 protein: CASSPSGLAGGRGSGELFF
D gene: NA; V gene: TRBV7-9; J gene: TRBJ2-2; CDR3 protein: CASSLTGATGELFF
D gene: NA; V gene: TRBV6-1; J gene: TRBJ2-2; CDR3 protein: CASRGGSGADGELFF
D gene: TRBD2; V gene: TRBV5-1; J gene: TRBJ2-7; CDR3 protein: CASSGELAGRGQYF
D gene: NA; V gene: TRBV7-2; J gene: TRBJ2-2; CDR3 protein: CASSVSGNWELFF
D gene: NA; V gene: TRBV14; J gene: TRBJ2-1; CDR3 protein: CASSQMGRGIYNEQFF
D gene: TRBD1; V gene: TRBV27; J gene: TRBJ1-1; CDR3 protein: CASSPRQGSTEAFF
D gene: NA; V gene: TRBV15; J gene: TRBJ1-1; CDR3 protein: CATSRGPPFEAFF
D gene: NA; V gene: TRBV5-6; J gene: TRBJ2-3; CDR3 protein: CASSRDFTDTQYF
D gene: TRBD2; V gene: TRBV7-2; J gene: TRBJ2-7; CDR3 protein: CASSTQGLVVYEQYF
D gene: TRBD1; V gene: TRBV29-1; J gene: TRBJ2-5; CDR3 protein: CSVELGQGALKTQYF
D gene: NA; V gene: TRBV6-6; J gene: TRBJ2-1; CDR3 protein: CASSNLANTYNEQFF
D gene: NA; V gene: TRBV15; J gene: TRBJ1-4; CDR3 protein: CATSRVAPRGDEKLFF
D gene: TRBD1; V gene: TRBV2; J gene: TRBJ2-1; CDR3 protein: CASSPWTGQSYNEQFF
D gene: NA; V gene: TRBV27; J gene: TRBJ1-4; CDR3 protein: CASSHRVPTGDTGPNEKLFF